Below are 4 T cell receptor beta chains sequenced from a single sample in a study of identical twins (TCRdb year 2016). The method behind the library was 5' RACE. The sequencing machine was an Illumina HiSeq 2000. TCRdb itself trimmed the public reads at Q25 with fastp, ran MiXCR and retained productive beta chains. Entries are consolidated by CDR3 protein sequence, retaining the most common genes and DNA. The sample includes 200,000 to 300,000 distinct CDR3 sequences, with 5.5% to 7% observed a single time. The ten largest make up 3% to 4% of the sample. The same sample was also used in a study of yellow fever vaccine responses in identical twins.

The source material was memory (CD45RO+) T cells sorted from blood. The cell subset or site label, as the study defines it: CD45RO+ enriched T cells. These TCRs come from a woman under 30 in good health.

This clonotype showed up just a few times. The chain has TRBV6-1 and TRBJ2-5; D unclear. CDR3 length: 13 residues. Germline CDR1 reads MNHNS; CDR2 reads SASEGT. V lost 5 bases and J lost 5, with 12 bases in between. The CDR3 here is CASSSTLWETQYF. The CDR3 DNA is TGTGCCAGCAGTAGTACCTTATGGGAGACCCAGTACTTC.

This clonotype was observed many times. The V and J genes are TRBV6-1 and TRBJ2-3; the match to TRBD2 covers 12 bases. With V trimmed by 6 bases and J by 6 bases, 10 bases remained unmatched. Looked up from germline, CDR1 is MNHNS and CDR2 is SASEGT. This CDR3 has 16 residues. Here the CDR3 reads CASRPLAGGRPDTQYF. The CDR3 DNA reads TGTGCCAGCAGACCTCTAGCGGGGGGGCGGCCTGATACGCAGTATTTT.

In this sample, this clonotype turned up many times. This chain connects TRBV5-1 to TRBJ2-3; 8 positions agree with TRBD2. Germline trimming cut 4 bases from V and 1 base from J; bases unmatched to any gene: 2. This CDR3 spans 14 amino acids. CDR1 and CDR2 from the germline V gene are SGHRS and YFSETQ. The CDR3 sequence: CASSLGLGTDTQYF. CDR3 in DNA: TGCGCCAGCAGCCTGGGACTAGGCACAGATACGCAGTATTTT.

This clonotype was seen a few times. The J gene is TRBJ2-2, the V gene TRBV19; no clear D. V gave up 8 bases and J gave up 3 bases, with 10 bases separating them. Germline V gene data show CDR1 as LNHDA and CDR2 as SQIVND (reference sequence). The CDR3 loop spans 13 amino acids. This chain's CDR3 is CASCQTYTGELFF. The DNA of the CDR3 is TGTGCCAGTTGTCAGACTTACACCGGGGAGCTGTTTTTT.